This T cell receptor beta chain was found in a study of T cells in Graves' hyperthyroidism and ophthalmopathy. Whole-study results and caveats: Most thyroid-expanded clonotypes above 0.001 were also found in blood.

Uncontrolled infections, other autoimmune diseases, pregnancy or lactation led to exclusion of patients. Fresh peripheral blood, approximately 9.7 ml, was the source of the PBMCs. About this clonotype: Its antigen is currently unknown.

After removal of 3 bases from V and 9 bases from J, the junction contained 16 bases not matched to a gene. The CDR3 is 16 residues long. Germline V gene lookup returns CDR1 DFQATT and CDR2 SNEGSKA (reference sequence). Amplification of TCR beta CDR3 regions used RNA as the template. First-round RT-PCR with HTBI primers amplified the TCR CDR3 region. TCRdb analysed the multiplex PCR reads with MiXCR anew, one entry per CDR3 protein. Among hundreds of thousands of distinct CDR3 sequences listed, approximately 40% were seen once. The TCR sequence derives from a man aged 18 to 30 with Graves' hyperthyroidism. Material: blood. The chain combines TRBV20-1 with TRBJ2-5, with TRBD2 matching 10 bases. The CDR3 sequence: CSASLVTSGTRGAQYF. The CDR3, as DNA: TGCAGTGCTAGCCTGGTCACTAGCGGGACGCGGGGGGCCCAGTACTTC.